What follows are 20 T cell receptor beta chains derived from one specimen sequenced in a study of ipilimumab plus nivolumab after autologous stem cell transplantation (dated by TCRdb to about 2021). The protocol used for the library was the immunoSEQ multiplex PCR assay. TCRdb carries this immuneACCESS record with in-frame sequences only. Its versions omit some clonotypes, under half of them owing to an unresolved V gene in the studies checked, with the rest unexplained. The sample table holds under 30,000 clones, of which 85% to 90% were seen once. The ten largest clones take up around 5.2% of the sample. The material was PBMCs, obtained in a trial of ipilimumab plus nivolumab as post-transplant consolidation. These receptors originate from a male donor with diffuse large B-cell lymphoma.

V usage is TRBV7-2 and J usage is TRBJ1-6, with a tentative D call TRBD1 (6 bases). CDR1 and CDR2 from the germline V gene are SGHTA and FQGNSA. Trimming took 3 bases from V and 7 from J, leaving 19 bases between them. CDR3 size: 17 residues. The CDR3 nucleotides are TGTGCCAGCAGCTTCAGGGGAGGTAATCACCCCAATTCACCCCTCCACTTT. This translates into CASSFRGGNHPNSPLHF.

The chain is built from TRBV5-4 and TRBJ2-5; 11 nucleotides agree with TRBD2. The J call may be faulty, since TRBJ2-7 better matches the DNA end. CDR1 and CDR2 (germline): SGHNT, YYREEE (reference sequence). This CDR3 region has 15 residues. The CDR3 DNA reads TGTGCCAGCAGCGCGGGACTAGCGGAGCCCTACGAGCAGTACTTC. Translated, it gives CASSAGLAEPYEQYF.

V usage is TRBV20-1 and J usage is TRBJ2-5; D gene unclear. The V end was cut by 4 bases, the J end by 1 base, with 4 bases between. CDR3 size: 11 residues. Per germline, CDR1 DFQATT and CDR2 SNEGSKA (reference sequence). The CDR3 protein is CSATRQETQYF. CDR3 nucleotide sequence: TGCAGTGCTACCCGCCAAGAGACCCAGTACTTC.

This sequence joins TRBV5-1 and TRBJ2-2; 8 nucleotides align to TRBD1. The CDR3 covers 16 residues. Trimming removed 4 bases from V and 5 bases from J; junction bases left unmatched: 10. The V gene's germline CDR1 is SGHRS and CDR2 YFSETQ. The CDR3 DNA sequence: TGCGCCAGCAGCCTAATAGGACAGGGACAGACCGGGGAGCTGTTTTTT. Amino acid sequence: CASSLIGQGQTGELFF.

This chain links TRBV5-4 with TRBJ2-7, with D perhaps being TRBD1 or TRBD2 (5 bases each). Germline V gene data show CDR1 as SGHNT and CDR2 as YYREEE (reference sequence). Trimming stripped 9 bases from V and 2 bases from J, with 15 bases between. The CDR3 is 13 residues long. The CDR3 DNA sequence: TGTGCCACCGGGGCCCTGGGAACCTACGAGCAGTACTTC. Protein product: CATGALGTYEQYF.

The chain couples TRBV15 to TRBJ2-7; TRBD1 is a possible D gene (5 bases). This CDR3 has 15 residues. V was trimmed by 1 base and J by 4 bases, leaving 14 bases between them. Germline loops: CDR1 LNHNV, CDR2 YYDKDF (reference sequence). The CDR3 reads CATSRAAGSGYEQYF. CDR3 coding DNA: TGTGCCACCAGCAGAGCCGCAGGGTCCGGGTACGAGCAGTACTTC.

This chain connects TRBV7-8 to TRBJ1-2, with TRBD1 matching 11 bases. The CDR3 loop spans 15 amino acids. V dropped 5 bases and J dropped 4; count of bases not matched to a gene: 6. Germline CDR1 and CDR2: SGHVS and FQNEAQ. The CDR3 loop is CASSTGTGGTYGYTF. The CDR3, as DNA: TGTGCCAGCAGCACCGGGACAGGGGGAACCTATGGCTACACCTTC.

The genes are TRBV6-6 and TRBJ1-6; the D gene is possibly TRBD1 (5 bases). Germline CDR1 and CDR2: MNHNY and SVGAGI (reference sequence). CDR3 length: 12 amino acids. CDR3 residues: CANGTSTSPLHF. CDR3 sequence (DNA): TGTGCTAACGGGACGTCGACCTCACCCCTCCACTTT.

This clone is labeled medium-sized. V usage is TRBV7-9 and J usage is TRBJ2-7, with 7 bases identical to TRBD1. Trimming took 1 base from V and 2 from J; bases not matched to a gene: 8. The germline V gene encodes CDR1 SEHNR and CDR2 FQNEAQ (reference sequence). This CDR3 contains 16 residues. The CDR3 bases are TGTGCCAGCAGCTTAGAATCGGGACAGAGCCCCTACGAGCAGTACTTC. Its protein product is CASSLESGQSPYEQYF. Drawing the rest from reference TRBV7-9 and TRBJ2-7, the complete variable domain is DTGVSQNPRHKITKRGQNVTFRCDPISEHNRLYWYRQTLGQGPEFLTYFQNEAQLEKSRLLSDRFSAERPKGSFSTLEIQRTEQGDSAMYLCASSLESGQSPYEQYFGPGTRLTVT.

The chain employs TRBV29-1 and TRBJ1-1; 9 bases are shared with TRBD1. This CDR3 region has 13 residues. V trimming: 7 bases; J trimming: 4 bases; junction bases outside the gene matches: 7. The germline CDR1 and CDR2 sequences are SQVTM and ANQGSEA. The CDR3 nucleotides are TGCAGCGCTTACAGGGGGCTGAGCACTGAAGCTTTCTTT. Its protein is CSAYRGLSTEAFF.

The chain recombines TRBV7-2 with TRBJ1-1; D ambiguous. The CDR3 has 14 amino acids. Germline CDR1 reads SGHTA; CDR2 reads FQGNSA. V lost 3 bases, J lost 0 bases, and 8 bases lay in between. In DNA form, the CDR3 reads TGTGCCAGCAGCTTGCAGGCCCTGAACACTGAAGCTTTCTTT. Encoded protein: CASSLQALNTEAFF.

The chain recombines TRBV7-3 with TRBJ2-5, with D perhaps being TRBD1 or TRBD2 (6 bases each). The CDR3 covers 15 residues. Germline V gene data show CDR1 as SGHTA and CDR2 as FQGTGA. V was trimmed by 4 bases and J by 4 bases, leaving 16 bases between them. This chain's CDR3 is CASSSGGGPGETQYF. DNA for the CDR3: TGTGCCAGCAGCTCAGGAGGGGGGCCGGGAGAGACCCAGTACTTC.

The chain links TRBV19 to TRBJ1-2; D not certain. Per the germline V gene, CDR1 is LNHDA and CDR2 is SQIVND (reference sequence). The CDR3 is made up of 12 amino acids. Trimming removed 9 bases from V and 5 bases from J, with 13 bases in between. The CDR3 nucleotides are TGTGCCAGCAAAAAAATGGAGTATGGCTACACCTTC. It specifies CASKKMEYGYTF.

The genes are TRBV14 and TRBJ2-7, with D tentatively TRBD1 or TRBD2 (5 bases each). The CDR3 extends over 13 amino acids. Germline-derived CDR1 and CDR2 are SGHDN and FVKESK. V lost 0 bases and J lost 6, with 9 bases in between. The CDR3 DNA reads TGTGCCAGCAGCCAAGATTTTGGGGGCGAGCAGTACTTC. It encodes CASSQDFGGEQYF.

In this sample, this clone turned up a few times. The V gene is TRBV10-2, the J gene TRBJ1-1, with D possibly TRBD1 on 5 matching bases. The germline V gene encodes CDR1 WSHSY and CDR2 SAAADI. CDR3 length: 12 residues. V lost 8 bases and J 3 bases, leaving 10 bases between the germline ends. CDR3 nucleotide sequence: TGCGCCAGCGGCGCCAGGGACACTGAAGCTTTCTTT. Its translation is CASGARDTEAFF.

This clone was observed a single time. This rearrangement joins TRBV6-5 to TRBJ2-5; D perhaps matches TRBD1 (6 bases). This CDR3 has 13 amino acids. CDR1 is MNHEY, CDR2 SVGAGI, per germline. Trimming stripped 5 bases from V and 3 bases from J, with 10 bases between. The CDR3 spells CASSRTGKETQYF. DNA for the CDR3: TGTGCCAGCAGTAGAACAGGGAAAGAGACCCAGTACTTC.

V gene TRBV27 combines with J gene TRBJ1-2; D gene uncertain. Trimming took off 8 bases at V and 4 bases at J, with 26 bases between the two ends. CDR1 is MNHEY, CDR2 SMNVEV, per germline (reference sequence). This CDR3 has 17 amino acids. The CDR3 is CASCGTSGEMVSYGYTF. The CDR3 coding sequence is TGTGCCAGCTGTGGAACGTCCGGGGAAATGGTGTCCTATGGCTACACCTTC.

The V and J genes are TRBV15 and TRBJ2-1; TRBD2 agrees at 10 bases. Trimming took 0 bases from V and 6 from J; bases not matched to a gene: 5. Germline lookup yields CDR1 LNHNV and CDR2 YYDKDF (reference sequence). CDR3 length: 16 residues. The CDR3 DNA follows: TGTGCCACCAGCAGAGAATCAGGACTAGCGGCCAATGAGCAGTTCTTC. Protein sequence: CATSRESGLAANEQFF.

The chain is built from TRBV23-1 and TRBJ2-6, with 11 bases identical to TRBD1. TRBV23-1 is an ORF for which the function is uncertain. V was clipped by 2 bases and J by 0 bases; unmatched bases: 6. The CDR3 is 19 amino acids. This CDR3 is CASSQPGTGGGSGANVLTF. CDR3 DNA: TGCGCCAGCAGTCAACCCGGGACAGGGGGAGGCTCTGGGGCCAACGTCCTGACTTTC.

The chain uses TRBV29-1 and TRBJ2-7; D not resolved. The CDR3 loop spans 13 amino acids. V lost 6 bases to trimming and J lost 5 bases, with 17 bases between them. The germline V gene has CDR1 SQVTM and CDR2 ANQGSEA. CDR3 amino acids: CSVGIGQEDEQYF. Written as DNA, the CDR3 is TGCAGCGTGGGCATTGGGCAGGAAGACGAGCAGTACTTC.